This TCR beta chain was sequenced in a study of T cell responses to AZD1222 COVID-19 vaccine. Study-wide results and limits: The donors showed a predominance of white British ancestry and of females, with possible underestimation of clonal diversity.

Remarks on this clone: Its matching antigen is unknown.

With 2 bases clipped from V and 3 bases from J, the junction kept 5 bases outside the gene matches. The germline CDR1 and CDR2 sequences are SGHRS and YFSETQ. The CDR3 totals 16 residues. Method: immunoSEQ multiplex PCR; TCRdb's copy keeps in-frame clones and lacks some. Counted here are more than 110,000 clones, 88% occurring once; the ten biggest clones make up nearly 3.5%. The V and J genes are TRBV5-1 and TRBJ1-3; 10 nucleotides align to TRBD1. This clonotype originated in an adult in good health. The sequencing used peripheral blood, collected on day 0 of AZD1222 vaccination. The CDR3 here is CASSFVGTGVGNTIYF. CDR3 nucleotides: TGCGCCAGCAGCTTCGTTGGGACAGGGGTTGGAAACACCATATATTTT.